These T cell receptor beta chains were read from a single sample in a study of T-cell memory formation after mild COVID-19. TCRdb re-called the 5' RACE reads through MiXCR, storing one row per CDR3 protein. Among tens of thousands of distinct CDR3 sequences listed, 9.3% were seen once. The source material was PBMCs or a T cell subset sorted from them (not recorded which). The receptors stem from a man between 18 and 35 years old who had mild COVID-19 (a few samples of this study predate the infection). Cell type and time point are not known. The CDR3 runs from the conserved cysteine through the conserved F or W. A D gene is named only where the DNA matches it firmly. Clone size is stated in some rows and not others, as once, few, many or a class when expanded.

CDR3 length,V gene,J gene,clone size,D gene,CDR3 protein,CDR3 DNA
15,TRBV20-1,TRBJ2-1,many,TRBD2,CSASASGGRYNEQFF,TGCAGTGCTTCGGCTAGCGGGGGACGCTACAATGAGCAGTTCTTC
14,TRBV9,TRBJ2-3,few,-,CASSAYRASDTQYF,TGTGCCAGCAGCGCCTACAGGGCATCAGATACGCAGTATTTT
12,TRBV12-3/TRBV12-4,TRBJ1-1,-,-,CASSFGRMEAFF,TGTGCCAGCAGTTTCGGACGGATGGAAGCTTTCTTT
13,TRBV12-3/TRBV12-4,TRBJ2-1,many,TRBD2,CASNSGGPYEQFF,TGTGCCAGCAATAGCGGGGGGCCATATGAGCAGTTCTTC
11,TRBV7-2,TRBJ1-1,few,-,CASARGTEAFF,TGTGCCAGCGCTCGGGGCACTGAAGCTTTCTTT
16,TRBV29-1,TRBJ2-5,-,TRBD1,CSVGPGTGGSRETQYF,TGCAGCGTTGGTCCCGGGACAGGAGGTTCTAGAGAGACCCAGTACTTC
15,TRBV9,TRBJ2-1,-,TRBD2,CASSVTSGGNNEQFF,TGTGCCAGCAGCGTCACTAGCGGGGGGAACAATGAGCAGTTCTTC
17,TRBV4-2,TRBJ2-1,many,-,CASSQDTTVGAYNEQFF,TGTGCCAGCAGCCAAGATACCACGGTTGGGGCCTACAATGAGCAGTTCTTC
15,TRBV7-2,TRBJ2-2,once,TRBD1,CASTPWGTGTGELFF,TGTGCCAGCACCCCGTGGGGGACAGGCACCGGGGAGCTGTTTTTT
14,TRBV7-2,TRBJ2-3,many,TRBD2,CASSQTSGENTQYF,TGTGCCAGCAGCCAGACTAGCGGGGAGAATACGCAGTATTTT
15,TRBV24-1,TRBJ2-6,many,-,CATSDFSSGANVLTF,TGTGCCACCAGTGATTTCAGCTCTGGGGCCAACGTCCTGACTTTC
13,TRBV2,TRBJ2-2,few,-,CASSAQITGELFF,TGTGCCAGCAGTGCGCAGATTACCGGGGAGCTGTTTTTT
13,TRBV5-1,TRBJ2-1,few,-,CASSDLGDNEQFF,TGCGCCAGCAGCGACCTAGGGGACAATGAGCAGTTCTTC
14,TRBV18,TRBJ2-3,few,-,CASSLSRSTDTQYF,TGTGCCAGCTCACTATCTCGGTCCACAGATACGCAGTATTTT
12,TRBV20-1,TRBJ2-2,many,-,CSARGGAGELFF,TGCAGTGCTAGGGGCGGGGCCGGGGAGCTGTTTTTT
15,TRBV4-2,TRBJ2-5,-,-,CASSQEGRRQETQYF,TGTGCCAGCAGCCAAGAAGGACGGCGCCAAGAGACCCAGTACTTC
13,TRBV7-2,TRBJ2-3,many,-,CASSLARTDTQYF,TGTGCCAGCAGCTTAGCTCGTACAGATACGCAGTATTTT
12,TRBV20-1,TRBJ2-7,few,TRBD1,CSASQGADEQYF,TGCAGTGCTAGCCAGGGGGCTGACGAGCAGTACTTC
15,TRBV7-3,TRBJ2-1,few,TRBD2,CASSRGGNSYNEQFF,TGTGCCAGCAGCCGCGGGGGGAATTCCTACAATGAGCAGTTCTTC
18,TRBV2,TRBJ2-6,-,-,CASRYPGRVGLEANVLTF,TGTGCCAGCAGATACCCGGGGAGAGTAGGTCTTGAGGCCAACGTCCTGACTTTC
15,TRBV4-3,TRBJ2-5,few,-,CASSQSQGYQETQYF,TGCGCCAGCAGCCAATCACAGGGCTACCAAGAGACCCAGTACTTC
17,TRBV7-2,TRBJ2-1,many,-,CASSRTGSSGSYNEQFF,TGTGCCAGCAGTCGTACAGGGTCCTCTGGCTCCTACAATGAGCAGTTCTTC
14,TRBV15,TRBJ2-7,many,TRBD2,CATSSGGAYYEQYF,TGTGCCACCAGCAGCGGGGGGGCCTACTACGAGCAGTACTTC
11,TRBV7-2,TRBJ2-5,many,-,CASSLQETQYF,TGTGCCAGCAGCTTACAAGAGACCCAGTACTTC
15,TRBV7-9,TRBJ1-5,-,-,CASTNGLTGNQPQHF,TGTGCCAGCACAAACGGACTAACGGGCAATCAGCCCCAGCATTTT
13,TRBV7-2,TRBJ2-2,many,-,CASSSDLAGELFF,TGTGCCAGCAGCTCGGACCTGGCCGGGGAGCTGTTTTTT
14,TRBV5-1,TRBJ2-3,few,-,CASSFEGRTDTQYF,TGCGCCAGCAGCTTCGAGGGGCGCACAGATACGCAGTATTTT
13,TRBV11-2,TRBJ1-1,-,-,CASKPGQPGRTLF,TGTGCCAGCAAGCCAGGACAGCCAGGTAGAACACTTTTT
15,TRBV7-2,TRBJ2-5,many,TRBD2,CASSARTSGVETQYF,TGTGCCAGCAGCGCCCGGACTAGCGGGGTGGAGACCCAGTACTTC
18,TRBV27,TRBJ1-4,few,-,CASSAQSPSGDVYGELFF,TGTGCCAGCAGTGCCCAAAGCCCTTCTGGGGACGTTTACGGGGAACTGTTTTTT
13,TRBV7-2,TRBJ1-1,-,-,CASSPQRGNWAFF,TGTGCCAGCAGCCCCCAACGGGGGAACTGGGCTTTCTTT
14,TRBV10-3,TRBJ2-3,many,TRBD1,CATTGDTDTDTQYF,TGTGCCACCACAGGGGATACAGACACAGATACGCAGTATTTT
13,TRBV20-1,TRBJ1-5,-,TRBD1,CSARDRLNQPQHF,TGCAGTGCCCGGGACAGACTAAATCAGCCCCAGCATTTT
14,TRBV10-3,TRBJ1-1,few,TRBD1,CAINKGQGIAEAFF,TGTGCCATCAATAAAGGACAGGGGATCGCTGAAGCTTTCTTT
16,TRBV2,TRBJ2-1,few,TRBD2,CASSFRTSGGRGEQFF,TGTGCCAGCAGCTTTCGGACTAGCGGGGGGCGAGGTGAGCAGTTCTTC
16,TRBV7-2,TRBJ2-3,many,TRBD2,CASSLSGGDWTDTQYF,TGTGCCAGCAGCTTATCGGGGGGGGACTGGACAGATACGCAGTATTTT
13,TRBV7-2,TRBJ2-5,-,TRBD2,CAILGGKGETQYF,TGTGCCATCCTCGGGGGGAAAGGGGAGACCCAGTACTTC
13,TRBV27,TRBJ2-1,few,-,CASRATRYNEQFF,TGTGCCAGCAGGGCCACTAGGTACAATGAGCAGTTCTTC
14,TRBV5-1,TRBJ1-2,few,-,CASTSPGRPDGYTF,TGCGCCAGCACTTCACCGGGCCGCCCCGATGGCTACACCTTC
13,TRBV9,TRBJ2-5,many,TRBD1,CASRHTGEETQYF,TGTGCCAGCAGGCATACAGGGGAGGAGACCCAGTACTTC
14,TRBV3-1,TRBJ1-1,-,-,CASSSSEGNTEAFF,TGTGCCAGCAGCTCCTCCGAGGGAAACACTGAAGCTTTCTTT
17,TRBV7-2,TRBJ2-2,many,-,CASSLSTGTENTGELFF,TGTGCCAGCAGCTTATCTACCGGGACCGAGAACACCGGGGAGCTGTTTTTT
13,TRBV7-3,TRBJ1-6,-,-,CASSAQEYSPLHF,TGTGCCAGCAGCGCTCAGGAGTATTCACCCCTCCACTTT
16,TRBV5-1,TRBJ2-7,many,-,CASSLDVGPLSYEQYF,TGCGCCAGCAGCTTGGATGTGGGTCCGTTATCCTACGAGCAGTACTTC
13,TRBV7-9,TRBJ1-5,few,-,CASSSDSDQPQHF,TGTGCCAGCAGCTCGGACAGCGATCAGCCCCAGCATTTT
14,TRBV11-2,TRBJ1-2,-,TRBD1,CASSGRGRNYGYTF,TGTGCCAGCAGCGGCAGGGGGCGAAACTATGGCTACACCTTC
15,TRBV6-5,TRBJ1-4,few,-,CASSSYRANNEKLFF,TGTGCCAGCAGTAGTTACAGGGCGAATAATGAAAAACTGTTTTTT
14,TRBV6-6,TRBJ2-5,few,TRBD2,CASSGLAGGLTQYF,TGTGCCAGCAGCGGACTAGCGGGGGGGCTTACCCAGTACTTC
15,TRBV7-2,TRBJ2-1,many,-,CASSLSLTPYNEQFF,TGTGCCAGCAGCTTATCCCTGACACCCTACAATGAGCAGTTCTTC
17,TRBV7-9,TRBJ2-6,-,-,CASSFGHGFSGANVLTF,TGTGCCAGCAGCTTTGGACACGGCTTCTCTGGGGCCAACGTCCTGACTTTC
17,TRBV20-1,TRBJ2-3,few,-,CSAGVRGESLRTDTQYF,TGCAGTGCTGGGGTTCGCGGGGAGTCACTTCGCACAGATACGCAGTATTTT
15,TRBV18,TRBJ2-3,few,-,CASSRPGLSTDTQYF,TGTGCCAGCTCACGTCCGGGACTTAGCACAGATACGCAGTATTTT
15,TRBV20-1,TRBJ2-1,few,-,CSAERPGRMHNEQFF,TGCAGTGCGGAAAGACCCGGCCGCATGCACAATGAGCAGTTCTTC
14,TRBV10-3,TRBJ2-3,few,-,CAISESGGTDTQYF,TGTGCCATCAGTGAGTCCGGGGGAACAGATACGCAGTATTTT
16,TRBV7-9,TRBJ2-1,-,TRBD1,CASSLAQGQAYNEQFF,TGTGCCAGCAGCTTAGCGCAAGGACAGGCGTACAATGAGCAGTTCTTC
15,TRBV6-5,TRBJ1-2,-,-,CASSSGGSRSDGYTF,TGTGCCAGCAGTTCAGGTGGCAGCCGGTCGGATGGCTACACCTTC
14,TRBV18,TRBJ2-2,-,-,CASSPPKDTGELFF,TGTGCCAGCTCACCACCGAAGGACACCGGGGAGCTGTTTTTT
15,TRBV20-1,TRBJ2-1,few,TRBD2,CSAPRLAGGDNEQFF,TGCAGTGCTCCCCGGCTAGCGGGGGGGGACAATGAGCAGTTCTTC
13,TRBV5-1,TRBJ2-7,few,TRBD1,CASSGDSHYEQYF,TGCGCCAGCAGCGGGGACAGCCACTACGAGCAGTACTTC